This T cell receptor (beta chain) was profiled in a study of OX40 agonist ivuxolimab in advanced cancers. Background on the study: Patients received ivuxolimab, an agonistic anti-OX40 (CD134) antibody.

In its sample, this clone was seen once. The V and J ends lost 4 bases and 3 bases respectively, with 20 bases between them. Germline CDR1 reads SGDLS; CDR2 reads YYNGEE. CDR3 length: 16 amino acids. Sequencing used immunoSEQ multiplex PCR; TCRdb keeps in-frame clones, though not all of them. The sample has 25,000 to 35,000 clones; about four fifths are singletons. This clonotype was sampled from an adult with an advanced solid tumor such as melanoma, head and neck, liver or kidney cancer. The V call is TRBV9, the J call TRBJ2-7; D may correspond to TRBD1 or TRBD2 (5 bases each). This sample comprised CD4+ or CD8+ T cells sorted from blood, obtained in a trial of the OX40 agonist ivuxolimab. The CDR3 nucleotides are TGTGCCAGCAGCCCCGGGGCGAGGCGAGATGGCTACGAGCAGTACTTC. It translates to CASSPGARRDGYEQYF.